Below are 25 T cell receptor beta chains sequenced from a single sample in a study of blood T cell repertoires in COVID-19 (dated by TCRdb to the early 2020s). The method behind the library was the immunoSEQ multiplex PCR assay. The table was pulled from immuneACCESS by TCRdb, which kept in-frame rearrangements only. Such tables lose some clones; where checked, under half of the loss comes from unresolved V genes, and the rest has no known cause. This sample holds roughly 150,000 clones; around 87% were observed only once. In total, the top ten clones hold about 2.6% of the sample. Sequencing input: peripheral blood. These receptor sequences come from a woman aged 80 or over with COVID-19, enrolled during active disease.

The CDR3 nucleotides are TGCACCGGCCTACTAGCGGGGGCCTACAATGAGCAGTTCTTC. Protein product: CTGLLAGAYNEQFF. The chain recombines TRBV29-1 with TRBJ2-1, with TRBD2 matching 11 bases. CDR1 SQVTM and CDR2 ANQGSEA come from the germline V gene. This CDR3 region has 14 residues.

The CDR3 here is CASSGWSPGNTIYF. In DNA, the CDR3 is TGTGCCAGCAGCGGGTGGAGTCCTGGAAACACCATATATTTT. The genes are TRBV9 and TRBJ1-3; D unresolved. Deletions cut 3 bases from V and 2 bases from J, with 9 bases between. The CDR3 is 14 amino acids. Per germline, CDR1 SGDLS and CDR2 YYNGEE.

This clone has only a few counts. J is TRBJ2-1 and V is TRBV6-2 or TRBV6-3, with unresolved D. CDR1 and CDR2 (germline): MNHEY, SVGEGT. There are 14 residues in the CDR3. Trimming removed 3 bases at V and 5 bases at J, with 11 bases between. As DNA, the CDR3 is TGTGCCAGCAGTTATCATTTCGAGAACAATGAGCAGTTCTTC. This gives the protein CASSYHFENNEQFF.

J is TRBJ2-5 and V is TRBV7-2; D possibly corresponds to TRBD1 (6 bases). V lost 3 bases and J lost 5, with 10 bases in between. This CDR3 spans 13 amino acids. From germline, CDR1 is SGHTA and CDR2 FQGNSA. The CDR3 DNA follows: TGTGCCAGCAGCTTTCAGGGGTGGGAGACCCAGTACTTC. It specifies CASSFQGWETQYF.

The J gene is TRBJ2-5, the V gene TRBV5-1; D remains unclear. The CDR3 runs 12 residues. Trimming cost V 3 bases and J 5 bases, with 8 bases left between them. The V gene's germline CDR1 is SGHRS and CDR2 YFSETQ. The CDR3 reads CASSSGAETQYF. The CDR3 bases are TGCGCCAGCAGCTCGGGTGCGGAGACCCAGTACTTC.

Remarks on this clone: At one boundary the junction diverges from the germline segment, which might be a read error. This chain links TRBV7-7 with TRBJ2-5, with a weak D call TRBD2 (5 bases). Germline lookup yields CDR1 SSHAT and CDR2 FNYEAQ (reference sequence). The CDR3 covers 15 residues. The DNA for the CDR3 is TGTGCTAGCAGCCTACTGCATAGCGTCCAAGAGACCCAGTACTTC. It is translated as CASSLLHSVQETQYF.

V gene TRBV5-6 combines with J gene TRBJ2-5; 10 nucleotides line up with TRBD1. Germline V gene data show CDR1 as SGHDT and CDR2 as YYEEEE. There are 14 residues in the CDR3. The trim removed 3 bases at V and 2 bases at J, leaving 1 base unmatched. The CDR3 DNA is TGTGCCAGCAGCTCGGACAGGGGGCAAGAGACCCAGTACTTC. Translation gives CASSSDRGQETQYF.

This chain links TRBV10-3 with TRBJ2-2; 9 nucleotides line up with TRBD2. In germline, CDR1 is ENHRY, CDR2 SYGVKD. J gave up 5 bases and V 6 bases, and 7 bases lay outside the gene matches. This CDR3 region has 15 residues. In nucleotides, the CDR3 is TGTGCCATCAGCAAGCGGGAGGAGGGTACCGGGGAGCTGTTTTTT. As protein: CAISKREEGTGELFF.

This clone was counted once. The gene calls are TRBV6-5 and TRBJ1-5, with D hard to call. Germline V gene data show CDR1 as MNHEY and CDR2 as SVGAGI. The V gene lost 6 bases and the J gene lost 3 bases, with 12 bases spanning the gap. This CDR3 has 14 residues. The CDR3 DNA reads as TGTGCCAGCAGCCTCCGAGAATCCAATCAGCCCCAGCATTTT. This sequence encodes CASSLRESNQPQHF.

This chain uses TRBV7-2 with TRBJ2-1; possible D gene TRBD2, 6 bases. This CDR3 is built from 14 residues. CDR1 is SGHTA, CDR2 FQGNSA, per germline. The ends were cut back, 0 bases at V and 7 bases at J, with 10 bases in the middle. CDR3 DNA: TGTGCCAGCAGCTTAGCGGGAGGAAGAAATGAGCAGTTCTTC. It is translated as CASSLAGGRNEQFF. The full variable domain, in which reference TRBV7-2 and TRBJ2-1 provide the parts outside the CDR3, is GAGVSQSPSNKVTEKGKDVELRCDPISGHTALYWYRQSLGQGLEFLIYFQGNSAPDKSGLPSDRFSAERTGGSVSTLTIQRTQQEDSAVYLCASSLAGGRNEQFFGPGTRLTVL.

This clone was seen only a few times. This rearrangement joins TRBV27 to TRBJ2-1; the match to TRBD2 covers 7 bases. CDR3 length: 16 amino acids. The trim removed 5 bases at V and 1 base at J, leaving 8 bases unmatched. The V gene's germline CDR1 is MNHEY and CDR2 SMNVEV (reference sequence). CDR3 residues: CASSVGTTRSYNEQFF. As DNA, the CDR3 is TGTGCCAGCAGTGTTGGGACTACCAGATCCTACAATGAGCAGTTCTTC.

This chain links TRBV18 with TRBJ2-1; TRBD2 is a possible D gene (6 bases). Trimming took 6 bases from V and 9 from J, leaving 15 bases between them. This CDR3 region has 13 residues. Germline CDR1 reads KGHSH; CDR2 reads LQKENI. The DNA of the CDR3 is TGTGCCAGCTCGTACGGGAGCCGGCCTGAGCAGTTCTTC. Protein sequence: CASSYGSRPEQFF.

The gene calls are TRBV18 and TRBJ1-2; D is unresolved. Germline CDR1 is KGHSH and CDR2 is LQKENI. Trimming stripped 3 bases from V and 4 bases from J, with 12 bases between. CDR3 size: 14 residues. CDR3 nucleotide sequence: TGTGCCAGCTCACCCACCGGGTCCTTCTATGGCTACACCTTC. This sequence encodes CASSPTGSFYGYTF.

This rearrangement joins TRBV6-2 or TRBV6-3 to TRBJ1-1, with 7 bases identical to TRBD1. Germline V gives CDR1 MNHEY, CDR2 SVGEGT. The CDR3 contains 14 residues. Trimming at V came to 5 bases and at J to 4 bases, leaving 7 bases not matched to a gene. The CDR3 loop is CASSTYRGGTEAFF. The CDR3 nucleotides read TGTGCCAGCAGTACATACAGGGGCGGCACTGAAGCTTTCTTT.

The genes are TRBV27 and TRBJ2-7, with 7 bases lining up with TRBD2. The CDR3 loop spans 14 amino acids. V was pared by 8 bases and J by 3 bases, with 10 bases of the junction left unmatched. The V gene's germline CDR1 is MNHEY and CDR2 SMNVEV (reference sequence). CDR3 nucleotide sequence: TGTGCCAGCGGAGCGGGATCAAACCACTACGAGCAGTACTTC. Protein sequence: CASGAGSNHYEQYF.

As regards this clone: Other nucleotide sequences from this sample produce the same CDR3. DNA of the CDR3: TGTGCCAGCAGCTTGGTGGCGGGCACCGGGGAGCTGTTTTTT. Residues: CASSLVAGTGELFF. The chain carries TRBV5-5 and TRBJ2-2, with D maybe TRBD2 (5 bases). The V end lost 0 bases, the J end lost 4 bases, and 7 bases lay between the germline ends. Germline-derived CDR1 and CDR2 are SGHKS and YYEKEE (reference sequence). This CDR3 comprises 14 residues.

In this sample, this clone turned up once. V and J are TRBV14 and TRBJ2-4, with no clear D. Germline V lookup: CDR1 SGHDN, CDR2 FVKESK. This CDR3 is built from 13 residues. The germline V and J ends were trimmed by 5 bases and 4 bases, with 9 bases remaining between them. CDR3 DNA: TGTGCCAGCAGCGTAGGCGGAAAAAACATTCAGTACTTC. Amino acids: CASSVGGKNIQYF. The full variable domain, in which reference TRBV14 and TRBJ2-4 provide the parts outside the CDR3, is EAGVTQFPSHSVIEKGQTVTLRCDPISGHDNLYWYRRVMGKEIKFLLHFVKESKQDESGMPNNRFLAERTGGTYSTLKVQPAELEDSGVYFCASSVGGKNIQYFGAGTRLSVL.

This clone appeared a few times. The CDR3 bases are TGTGCCAGCAGCCAGATGGGACAGAACTCTGGAAACACCATATATTTT. The encoded protein is CASSQMGQNSGNTIYF. J is TRBJ1-3 and V is TRBV3-1 (or the pseudogene TRBV3-2); 7 positions agree with TRBD1. V lost 3 bases to trimming and J lost 0 bases; unmatched junction nucleotides: 5. The CDR3 is 16 residues long. Germline-derived CDR1 and CDR2 are LGHDT and YNNKEL (reference sequence).

The V and J genes are TRBV19 and TRBJ2-1; D not certain. Trimming took off 5 bases at V and 5 bases at J, with 16 bases between the two ends. The V gene's germline CDR1 is LNHDA and CDR2 SQIVND (reference sequence). The length of the CDR3 is 15 residues. CDR3 DNA: TGTGCCAGTAGTCTCCCGCGGCGCAAAGACAATGAGCAGTTCTTC. Amino acid sequence: CASSLPRRKDNEQFF.

The rearrangement links TRBV11-3 to TRBJ2-1, with 15 bases matching TRBD2. V dropped 1 base and J dropped 9; count of bases not matched to a gene: 7. Per germline, CDR1 SGHNT and CDR2 YENEEA. CDR3 length: 17 amino acids. The CDR3 loop is CASSLGGLAGGPGEQFF. The CDR3 nucleotides read TGTGCCAGCAGCTTAGGCGGACTAGCGGGAGGGCCGGGTGAGCAGTTCTTC.

CDR3 bases: TGCAGCGCACGACAGGGGCTCAACTATGGCTACACCTTC. Protein: CSARQGLNYGYTF. The chain recombines TRBV29-1 with TRBJ1-2; 8 bases are a match to TRBD1. Germline V lookup: CDR1 SQVTM, CDR2 ANQGSEA. The CDR3 is 13 residues long. With V trimmed by 7 bases and J by 2 bases, 6 bases remained unmatched.

The V gene is TRBV11-2, the J gene TRBJ1-3, with TRBD1 matching over 8 bases. Trimming cost V 5 bases and J 0 bases; bases outside gene matches: 3. The CDR3 runs 15 residues. CDR1 and CDR2 (germline): SGHAT, FQNNGV. CDR3 in DNA: TGTGCCAGCAGCGCAGGGACAGGCTCTGGAAACACCATATATTTT. Translating gives CASSAGTGSGNTIYF.

This clone has just a few counts. V is TRBV21-1 and J is TRBJ2-7; the table's D call of TRBD2 was not tested on the DNA. TRBV21-1 is a pseudogene. The CDR3 runs 16 residues. The CDR3 DNA reads TGTGCCAGCAGCCCGAACAGGCGCGGGAGCTCCTACGAGCAGTACTTC. Encoded protein: CASSPNRRGSSYEQYF.

The chain has TRBV7-6 and TRBJ1-1; tentative D call: TRBD1 (5 bases). Germline assignment: CDR1 SGHVS and CDR2 FNYEAQ. The CDR3 loop spans 15 amino acids. The V end lost 0 bases, the J end lost 2 bases, and 10 bases lay between the germline ends. CDR3 DNA sequence: TGTGCCAGCAGCTTAGCAGACAGACCCAACACTGAAGCTTTCTTT. Translating gives CASSLADRPNTEAFF.

The V call is TRBV3-1 (or the pseudogene TRBV3-2), the J call TRBJ2-1; 12 bases align to TRBD2. The CDR3 runs to 13 residues. Looked up from germline, CDR1 is LGHDT and CDR2 is YNNKEL (reference sequence). With V trimmed by 6 bases and J by 9 bases, 3 bases remained unmatched. The CDR3 is CASRTSGSGEQFF. The CDR3 DNA follows: TGTGCCAGCAGGACTAGCGGGAGTGGTGAGCAGTTCTTC.